These 31 T cell receptor beta chains originate from one sample sequenced in a study of T cell responses to AZD1222 COVID-19 vaccine. The repertoire was sequenced with immunoSEQ multiplex PCR; TCRdb's copy has only in-frame clones and lacks some. Counted here are around 140,000 clones, approximately 94% occurring once; the ten biggest clones make up roughly 4.9%. This specimen was peripheral blood, taken on day 0 of AZD1222 vaccination. These receptors came from an adult in good health.

The rearrangement links TRBV12-5 to TRBJ2-1; D is perhaps TRBD2 (6 bases). The CDR3 loop spans 13 amino acids. Trimming cost V 2 bases and J 10 bases, with 12 bases left between them. CDR1 is LGHNT, CDR2 FRNRAP, per germline. CDR3: CASGLPQEGEQFF. Written as DNA, the CDR3 is TGTGCTAGTGGTTTGCCACAGGAGGGGGAGCAGTTCTTC.

J is TRBJ1-1 and V is TRBV7-2; possibly TRBD1 for D (6 bases). Germline-derived CDR1 and CDR2 are SGHTA and FQGNSA. The CDR3 has 14 residues. The germline V and J ends were trimmed by 3 bases and 1 base, with 9 bases remaining between them. The CDR3, as DNA: TGTGCCAGCAGCTTGGGACATTCGAACACTGAAGCTTTCTTT. The encoded protein is CASSLGHSNTEAFF.

The chain employs TRBV21-1 and TRBJ1-5; whether TRBD1, the table's D call, matches the DNA was not checked. TRBV21-1 is an annotated pseudogene. The CDR3 spans 17 residues. For the CDR3, the DNA is TGTGCCAGCAGCAAAGAAAGTCGAACAGTAAGCAATCAGCCCCAGCATTTT. Protein product: CASSKESRTVSNQPQHF.

The chain joins TRBV4-1 to TRBJ2-7; 7 nucleotides agree with TRBD1. Trimming cost V 0 bases and J 0 bases; bases outside gene matches: 5. The CDR3 consists of 16 residues. Germline CDR1 MGHRA, CDR2 YSYEKL. The CDR3 sequence: CASSQDRTGSSYEQYF. The CDR3 DNA reads TGCGCCAGCAGCCAAGATCGGACAGGAAGCTCCTACGAGCAGTACTTC.

The chain is built from TRBV6-5 and TRBJ1-5; 9 bases are shared with TRBD1. The V and J ends lost 6 bases and 5 bases, in that order; junction bases with no gene match: 8. There are 15 residues in the CDR3. Germline V lookup: CDR1 MNHEY, CDR2 SVGAGI. Written as DNA, the CDR3 is TGTGCCAGCAGGACCGGGACAGGGCTTGATCAGCCCCAGCATTTT. Residues: CASRTGTGLDQPQHF.

The rearrangement uses TRBV10-3 and TRBJ1-1; 9 nucleotides line up with TRBD1. This CDR3 is built from 15 residues. With V trimmed by 0 bases and J by 3 bases, 2 bases remained unmatched. CDR1 ENHRY and CDR2 SYGVKD come from the germline V gene. CDR3 in DNA: TGTGCCATCAGTGAGTCTGGGACAGGGTACACTGAAGCTTTCTTT. This encodes CAISESGTGYTEAFF.

The genes are TRBV4-1 and TRBJ2-3; 8 bases are a match to TRBD2. The CDR3 has 16 amino acids. Germline CDR1 is MGHRA and CDR2 is YSYEKL. V lost 1 base to trimming and J lost 5 bases; unmatched junction nucleotides: 8. The CDR3 here is CASSQGSGGHGDTQYF. CDR3 DNA sequence: TGCGCCAGCAGCCAAGGATCGGGGGGGCATGGAGATACGCAGTATTTT.

The V and J genes are TRBV4-3 and TRBJ1-5; D is perhaps TRBD1 (6 bases). This CDR3 contains 13 residues. Germline lookup yields CDR1 LGHNA and CDR2 YSLEER. Trimming removed 4 bases from V and 7 bases from J, with 11 bases in between. The CDR3, as DNA: TGCGCCAGCAGCCCCACCGGACAGCAGCCCCAGCATTTT. Translating it yields CASSPTGQQPQHF.

This chain links TRBV3-1 (or the pseudogene TRBV3-2) with TRBJ2-1; D remains unclear. Trimming cost V 1 base and J 7 bases, with 5 bases left between them. In germline, CDR1 is LGHDT, CDR2 YNNKEL (reference sequence). The CDR3 spans 12 residues. The DNA of the CDR3 is TGTGCCAGCAGCCAAGGGATTAATGAGCAGTTCTTC. Its translation: CASSQGINEQFF.

The chain links TRBV3-1 (or the pseudogene TRBV3-2) to TRBJ2-5; 13 nucleotides match TRBD2. The CDR3 length is 15 residues. Per germline, CDR1 LGHDT and CDR2 YNNKEL (reference sequence). Trimming removed 4 bases from V and 3 bases from J; junction bases left unmatched: 2. For the CDR3, the DNA is TGTGCCAGCAGCCGGGGACTAGCGGGGAAAGAGACCCAGTACTTC. The encoded protein is CASSRGLAGKETQYF.

The sample holds a few counts of this clone. This rearrangement joins TRBV6-2 or TRBV6-3 to TRBJ1-2; D not resolved. Germline CDR1 and CDR2: MNHEY and SVGEGT. CDR3 size: 17 residues. Trimming took 0 bases from V and 2 from J, leaving 16 bases between them. CDR3 in DNA: TGTGCCAGCAGTTACTCTTCAGACCGCCCAGGCAACTATGGCTACACCTTC. Its translation is CASSYSSDRPGNYGYTF.

The chain couples TRBV5-4 to TRBJ1-2, with 8 bases lining up with TRBD1. Trimming cost V 3 bases and J 4 bases; bases outside gene matches: 11. Germline values: CDR1 SGHNT, CDR2 YYREEE (reference sequence). The CDR3 is 16 amino acids. The CDR3 spells CASSSGQGRYGYGYTF. The CDR3 DNA is TGTGCCAGCAGCTCCGGACAGGGCCGCTATGGCTATGGCTACACCTTC.

J is TRBJ1-2 and V is TRBV11-2; D not resolved. Germline CDR1 and CDR2: SGHAT and FQNNGV. Trimming pared 6 bases from V and 6 bases from J, leaving 14 bases between. CDR3 length: 13 amino acids. CDR3 loop: CASSPPNRNGYTF. The CDR3 DNA sequence: TGTGCCAGCAGTCCTCCCAACAGAAATGGCTACACCTTC.

J is TRBJ2-2 and V is TRBV7-3; D is uncertain. The V end lost 6 bases, the J end lost 1 base, and 6 bases lay between the germline ends. From germline, CDR1 is SGHTA and CDR2 FQGTGA. This CDR3 spans 13 amino acids. The CDR3 is CASSSKNTGELFF. For the CDR3, the DNA is TGTGCCAGCAGTTCTAAGAACACCGGGGAGCTGTTTTTT.

The V gene is TRBV5-1, the J gene TRBJ2-5; D gene ambiguous. From germline, CDR1 is SGHRS and CDR2 YFSETQ. V lost 0 bases and J lost 2, with 8 bases in between. CDR3 length: 14 amino acids. CDR3 loop: CASSLVQTQETQYF. The DNA for the CDR3 is TGCGCCAGCAGCTTGGTACAGACTCAAGAGACCCAGTACTTC.

The V and J genes are TRBV9 and TRBJ2-1; D unclear. Between the trimmed V and J ends, which lost 3 bases and 8 bases, there was a span of 6 bases. CDR3 length: 11 amino acids. Per the germline V gene, CDR1 is SGDLS and CDR2 is YYNGEE. CDR3 sequence (DNA): TGTGCCAGCAGCGCTAGGGATGAGCAGTTCTTC. This gives the protein CASSARDEQFF.

This chain connects TRBV6-5 to TRBJ2-3, with TRBD2 matching 7 bases. Germline lookup yields CDR1 MNHEY and CDR2 SVGAGI. V was pared by 7 bases and J by 4 bases, with 11 bases of the junction left unmatched. The CDR3 is 15 residues long. The CDR3: CASIPTSFRSDTQYF. CDR3 nucleotide sequence: TGTGCCAGCATCCCGACTAGCTTTCGTTCAGATACGCAGTATTTT.

J is TRBJ1-2 and V is TRBV28, with 8 nucleotides matching TRBD1. Germline V gene lookup returns CDR1 MDHEN and CDR2 SYDVKM. V lost 5 bases and J lost 7; bases outside the gene matches: 6. There are 13 residues in the CDR3. The CDR3 loop reads CASSQTGGGGYTF. DNA of the CDR3: TGTGCCAGCAGTCAAACAGGGGGTGGTGGCTACACCTTC.

This chain connects TRBV7-6 to TRBJ1-1, with TRBD1 as a possible D gene (5 bases). V shed 5 bases and J shed 6 bases, with 22 bases lying between them. Germline values: CDR1 SGHVS, CDR2 FNYEAQ. CDR3 length: 16 residues. The CDR3 reads CASSQRATGPDAEAFF. The CDR3 DNA reads as TGTGCCAGCAGCCAGAGGGCCACGGGGCCTGACGCTGAAGCTTTCTTT.

The rearrangement joins TRBV12-3 or TRBV12-4 to TRBJ2-3; D is ambiguous. The CDR3 sequence is 12 residues long. V was pared by 6 bases and J by 8 bases, with 12 bases between. CDR3 loop: CASSRTDSTQYF. The CDR3 DNA is TGTGCCAGCAGCCGAACAGATTCTACGCAGTATTTT.

This chain connects TRBV7-9 to TRBJ1-5; the D is unclear. V was shortened by 2 bases and J by 6 bases, with 8 bases between the two germline ends. This CDR3 comprises 13 residues. Germline V gene sequence: CDR1 SEHNR, CDR2 FQNEAQ (reference sequence). In DNA, the CDR3 is TGTGCCAGCAGCTTAAATCAAGGTCAGCCCCAGCATTTT. It encodes CASSLNQGQPQHF.

This chain links TRBV3-1 (or the pseudogene TRBV3-2) with TRBJ2-7, with a tentative D call TRBD2 (6 bases). Trimming left V 6 bases short and J 3 bases short, with 12 bases between. The germline V gene has CDR1 LGHDT and CDR2 YNNKEL (reference sequence). This CDR3 is built from 13 residues. The CDR3 is CASSRGVDYEQYF. Written as DNA, the CDR3 is TGTGCCAGCAGTCGCGGGGTAGACTACGAGCAGTACTTC.

The CDR3 region is CASSQGASGGAEGGELFF. CDR3 nucleotide sequence: TGCGCCAGCAGCCAAGGGGCTAGCGGGGGGGCCGAGGGCGGGGAGCTGTTTTTT. The chain links TRBV4-3 to TRBJ2-2; TRBD2 matches at 12 bases. CDR1 and CDR2 from the germline V gene are LGHNA and YSLEER. The CDR3 runs 18 residues. V dropped 1 base and J dropped 7; count of bases not matched to a gene: 10.

V and J are TRBV3-1 (or the pseudogene TRBV3-2) and TRBJ1-3; the match to TRBD1 covers 8 bases. Trimming at V came to 4 bases and at J to 4 bases, leaving 6 bases not matched to a gene. CDR1 and CDR2 (germline): LGHDT, YNNKEL (reference sequence). This CDR3 spans 15 amino acids. This chain's CDR3 is CASSPRTGIGNTIYF. CDR3 bases: TGTGCCAGCAGCCCAAGGACAGGGATAGGAAACACCATATATTTT.

The chain employs TRBV9 and TRBJ1-2; TRBD1 is a possible D gene (5 bases). The CDR3 is 12 residues long. V lost 1 base and J lost 7, with 8 bases in between. Germline CDR1 SGDLS, CDR2 YYNGEE. The CDR3 sequence is CASSVQGFGYTF. The CDR3 coding sequence is TGTGCCAGCAGCGTACAGGGTTTTGGCTACACCTTC.

V and J are TRBV3-1 (or the pseudogene TRBV3-2) and TRBJ2-2, with D possibly TRBD2 on 5 matching bases. This CDR3 comprises 13 residues. Trimming took off 1 base at V and 6 bases at J, with 6 bases between the two ends. Per the germline V gene, CDR1 is LGHDT and CDR2 is YNNKEL (reference sequence). The CDR3 DNA sequence: TGTGCCAGCAGCCAAGTAGCGCCCGGGGAGCTGTTTTTT. Protein sequence: CASSQVAPGELFF.

J is TRBJ1-1 and V is TRBV7-9; D perhaps matches TRBD1 (5 bases). Between the trimmed V and J ends, which lost 1 base and 1 base, there was a span of 10 bases. This CDR3 is 15 amino acids long. The V gene's germline CDR1 is SEHNR and CDR2 FQNEAQ (reference sequence). The CDR3 loop is CASSLGRGENTEAFF. Here the CDR3 DNA reads TGTGCCAGCAGCTTAGGAAGGGGCGAGAACACTGAAGCTTTCTTT.

The table lists this clone with a count of one. This chain links TRBV7-2 with TRBJ1-1; D unclear. CDR3 length: 13 residues. Germline-derived CDR1 and CDR2 are SGHTA and FQGNSA. Trimming removed 4 bases at V and 1 base at J, with 7 bases between. CDR3 protein: CASSSQGNTEAFF. In nucleotides, the CDR3 is TGTGCCAGCAGCTCCCAAGGGAACACTGAAGCTTTCTTT.

The chain carries TRBV4-1 and TRBJ2-5, with D possibly matching TRBD2 (6 bases). The CDR3 runs 14 residues. In germline, CDR1 is MGHRA, CDR2 YSYEKL. The V and J ends lost 0 bases and 5 bases respectively, with 10 bases between them. The DNA of the CDR3 is TGCGCCAGCAGCCAAGAAACTAGCCAGGAGACCCAGTACTTC. Protein product: CASSQETSQETQYF.

The chain uses TRBV14 and TRBJ2-7; D may be TRBD1 or TRBD2 (5 bases each). Per germline, CDR1 SGHDN and CDR2 FVKESK. V was shortened by 8 bases and J by 0 bases, with 20 bases between the two germline ends. This CDR3 has 16 amino acids. As DNA, the CDR3 is TGTGCCAGCCAGCGGCCCCGAGACAGAGCCTCCTACGAGCAGTACTTC. Translating it yields CASQRPRDRASYEQYF.

This clone was seen a single time. V usage is TRBV30 and J usage is TRBJ2-7, with a weak D call TRBD1 (5 bases). Germline V gene sequence: CDR1 GTSNPN, CDR2 SVGIG (reference sequence). The germline V and J ends were trimmed by 3 bases and 2 bases, with 11 bases remaining between them. This CDR3 region has 13 residues. The CDR3 loop reads CAWSRQFTYEQYF. Written as DNA, the CDR3 is TGTGCCTGGAGCCGACAGTTTACCTACGAGCAGTACTTC. Variable domain in full (rest from reference TRBV30 and TRBJ2-7): SQTIHQWPATLVQPVGSPLSLECTVEGTSNPNLYWYRQAAGRGLQLLFYSVGIGQISSEVPQNLSASRPQDRQFILSSKKLLLSDSGFYLCAWSRQFTYEQYFGPGTRLTVT.